What follows are 15 T cell receptor beta chains derived from one specimen sequenced in a study of post-analysis software for immune sequencing data. Study-level results: TRBV segments more frequent in patients than in controls numbered roughly 5 and included TRBV5-6, TRBV5-1 and TRBV20-1.

TCR beta cDNA libraries had unique molecular identifiers. TCRdb reprocessed the PCR reads with MiXCR, giving one entry per CDR3 protein. Found here are about 460,000 distinct CDR3 sequences, around 40% of them singletons; the top ten hold about 12%. Antigens for these TCRs are unknown. The material sequenced was blood. The source is a girl aged 5-17 years with multiple sclerosis.

The chain employs TRBV7-2 and TRBJ2-5; D perhaps matches TRBD1 (5 bases). V was shortened by 5 bases and J by 5 bases, with 18 bases between the two germline ends. The CDR3 covers 15 residues. The germline V gene encodes CDR1 SGHTA and CDR2 FQGNSA. CDR3 bases: TGTGCCAGCAGCGGGTTTGGACAAGATAGGGAGACCCAGTACTTC. It codes for CASSGFGQDRETQYF.

V and J are TRBV20-1 and TRBJ2-1; D ambiguous. V gave up 4 bases and J gave up 0 bases, with 22 bases separating them. Germline-derived CDR1 and CDR2 are DFQATT and SNEGSKA (reference sequence). The CDR3 is 18 residues long. The CDR3 DNA reads TGCAGTGCTACCACAGACTCACCCGATAGAAGCTCCTACAATGAGCAGTTCTTC. Its protein is CSATTDSPDRSSYNEQFF.

The chain recombines TRBV7-2 with TRBJ2-7; 8 positions match TRBD2. The CDR3 is 15 amino acids. V shed 2 bases, J shed 4 bases, and the junction held 7 bases outside the gene matches. From germline, CDR1 is SGHTA and CDR2 FQGNSA. The CDR3 spells CASSLTGLEGYEQYF. Here the CDR3 DNA reads TGTGCCAGCAGCTTAACGGGACTAGAGGGATACGAGCAGTACTTC. The full variable domain, rest sourced from reference TRBV7-2 and TRBJ2-7, is GAGVSQSPSNKVTEKGKDVELRCDPISGHTALYWYRQSLGQGLEFLIYFQGNSAPDKSGLPSDRFSAERTGGSVSTLTIQRTQQEDSAVYLCASSLTGLEGYEQYFGPGTRLTVT.

CDR3 in amino acids: CATNPGTSNQPQHF. The CDR3, as DNA: TGTGCCACCAACCCCGGGACGAGTAATCAGCCCCAGCATTTT. The chain has TRBV10-3 and TRBJ1-5, with D possibly being TRBD1 (5 bases). Per germline, CDR1 ENHRY and CDR2 SYGVKD. V lost 10 bases and J lost 4, with 17 bases in between. The CDR3 loop spans 14 amino acids.

The gene calls are TRBV29-1 and TRBJ2-3, with D possibly TRBD1 on 7 matching bases. CDR1 is SQVTM and CDR2 is ANQGSEA in the germline V gene. The V and J ends lost 6 bases and 4 bases respectively, with 14 bases between them. The CDR3 loop spans 13 amino acids. The CDR3, as DNA: TGCAGCGTGGGGGGACAGTACGCAGATACGCAGTATTTT. Translated, it gives CSVGGQYADTQYF.

The chain couples TRBV15 to TRBJ2-1; 11 nucleotides line up with TRBD2. The CDR3 is 14 amino acids. J was trimmed by 8 bases and V by 7 bases; bases with no gene match: 7. Germline-derived CDR1 and CDR2 are LNHNV and YYDKDF (reference sequence). Here the CDR3 DNA reads TGTGCCACCACCTTAACTAGCGGGAGCCATGAGCAGTTCTTC. Translated: CATTLTSGSHEQFF.

The V gene is TRBV29-1, the J gene TRBJ1-1, with D hard to call. From germline, CDR1 is SQVTM and CDR2 ANQGSEA. V was clipped by 5 bases and J by 0 bases, with 10 bases between them. The CDR3 has 13 residues. The CDR3 spells CSVRGLMNTEAFF. The CDR3 nucleotides read TGCAGCGTTCGAGGGCTTATGAACACTGAAGCTTTCTTT.

This clonotype was found once. J is TRBJ2-4 and V is TRBV9; 7 bases match TRBD1. The J call could be wrong; TRBJ2-7 is a better fit for the DNA end. This CDR3 region has 15 residues. Germline V gives CDR1 SGDLS, CDR2 YYNGEE. The DNA of the CDR3 is TGTGCCAGCAGCCGAACAGGGGCGTCATTCTACGAGCAGTACTTC. Translating it yields CASSRTGASFYEQYF.

The chain links TRBV12-3 or TRBV12-4 to TRBJ2-7, with TRBD1 identical over 8 bases. The DNA end is a closer match to TRBJ2-5, so the J assignment may be wrong. The CDR3 has 14 amino acids. The CDR3 nucleotides read TGTGCCAGCTGGTCAGGGGGCGCGTATGAGACCCAGTACTTC. It encodes CASWSGGAYETQYF.

J is TRBJ2-7 and V is TRBV2; either TRBD1 or TRBD2 may supply D (5 bases each). Germline CDR1 is SNHLY and CDR2 is FYNNEI. Trimming took off 3 bases at V and 5 bases at J, with 29 bases between the two ends. The CDR3 has 19 residues. The CDR3 region is CASSEWDPRWQGFGNEQYF. The CDR3 DNA reads TGTGCCAGCAGTGAGTGGGACCCGCGGTGGCAGGGCTTTGGCAACGAGCAGTACTTC.

The J gene is TRBJ2-3, the V gene TRBV21-1. TRBV21-1 is tagged as a pseudogene. The CDR3 runs 20 residues. DNA for the CDR3: TGTGCCAGCAGCAAAGATGGGTTACTCTTCCAACCACTTAGCACAGATACGCAGTATTTT. This sequence encodes CASSKDGLLFQPLSTDTQYF.

The chain uses TRBV20-1 and TRBJ2-6; 9 bases fit TRBD2. V lost 1 base and J lost 0; bases outside the gene matches: 10. Germline-derived CDR1 and CDR2 are DFQATT and SNEGSKA (reference sequence). The CDR3 runs 19 residues. In DNA, the CDR3 is TGCAGTGCTAGAGCCCGTAGCGGGAGATTGCCCTCTGGGGCCAACGTCCTGACTTTC. It codes for CSARARSGRLPSGANVLTF.

DNA of the CDR3: TGTGCCAGCAGCTTAGTTTGGACACCCAACTATGGCTACACCTTC. This encodes CASSLVWTPNYGYTF. This sequence joins TRBV7-9 and TRBJ1-2; D is perhaps TRBD1 (5 bases). This CDR3 comprises 15 residues. Per germline, CDR1 SEHNR and CDR2 FQNEAQ (reference sequence). Trimming pared 1 base from V and 2 bases from J, leaving 11 bases between.

In its sample, this clonotype was seen a few times. The J gene is TRBJ2-5, the V gene TRBV4-2; TRBD2 matches at 8 bases. This CDR3 has 17 amino acids. V lost 0 bases and J lost 2; bases outside the gene matches: 8. The germline V gene encodes CDR1 LGHNA and CDR2 YNFKEQ. CDR3 sequence (DNA): TGTGCCAGCAGCCAAGATCTTAATAGCGGGACTCAAGAGACCCAGTACTTC. Translated: CASSQDLNSGTQETQYF.

The sample holds a few counts of this clonotype. This rearrangement joins TRBV29-1 to TRBJ2-1; maybe TRBD1 (7 bases). The germline CDR1 and CDR2 sequences are SQVTM and ANQGSEA. Trimming took 6 bases from V and 2 from J, leaving 20 bases between them. This CDR3 is 16 amino acids long. The CDR3: CSVEGAPAQTYNEQFF. CDR3 sequence (DNA): TGCAGCGTGGAGGGGGCTCCAGCGCAAACCTACAATGAGCAGTTCTTC.